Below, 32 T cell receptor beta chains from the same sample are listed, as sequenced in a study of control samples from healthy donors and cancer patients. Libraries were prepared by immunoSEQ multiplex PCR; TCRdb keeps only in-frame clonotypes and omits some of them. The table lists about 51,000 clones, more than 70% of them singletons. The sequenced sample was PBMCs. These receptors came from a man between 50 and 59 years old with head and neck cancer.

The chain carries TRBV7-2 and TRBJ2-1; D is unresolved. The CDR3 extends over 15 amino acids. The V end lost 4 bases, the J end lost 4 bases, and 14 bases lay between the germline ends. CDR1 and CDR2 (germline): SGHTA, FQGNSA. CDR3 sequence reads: CASSSSLGYYNEQFF. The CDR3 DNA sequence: TGTGCCAGCAGCTCCTCCCTCGGGTATTACAATGAGCAGTTCTTC. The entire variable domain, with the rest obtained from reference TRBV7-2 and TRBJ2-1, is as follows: GAGVSQSPSNKVTEKGKDVELRCDPISGHTALYWYRQSLGQGLEFLIYFQGNSAPDKSGLPSDRFSAERTGGSVSTLTIQRTQQEDSAVYLCASSSSLGYYNEQFFGPGTRLTVL.

CDR3 nucleotides: TGTGCCAGCTCACCTGCCGGGACCGTAGGTACCGAGAGAACGTTCTTT. Translated, it gives CASSPAGTVGTERTFF. V usage is TRBV18 and J usage is TRBJ1-1, with TRBD1 as a possible D gene (5 bases). Trimming removed 3 bases from V and 14 bases from J, with 28 bases in between. This CDR3 comprises 16 residues. Germline CDR1 and CDR2: KGHSH and LQKENI.

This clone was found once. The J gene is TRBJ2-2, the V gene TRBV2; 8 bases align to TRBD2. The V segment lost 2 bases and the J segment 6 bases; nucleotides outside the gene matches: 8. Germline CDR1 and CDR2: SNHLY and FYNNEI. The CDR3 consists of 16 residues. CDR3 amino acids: CASSERTAGVAGELFF. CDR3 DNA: TGTGCCAGCAGTGAAAGGACAGCGGGAGTCGCCGGGGAGCTGTTTTTT.

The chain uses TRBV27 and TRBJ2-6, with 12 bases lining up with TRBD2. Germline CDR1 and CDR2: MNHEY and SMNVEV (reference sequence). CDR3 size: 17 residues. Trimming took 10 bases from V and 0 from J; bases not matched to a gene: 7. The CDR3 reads CATRTSGGSSGANVLTF. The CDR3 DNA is TGTGCCACCCGTACTAGCGGGGGGTCCTCTGGGGCCAACGTCCTGACTTTC.

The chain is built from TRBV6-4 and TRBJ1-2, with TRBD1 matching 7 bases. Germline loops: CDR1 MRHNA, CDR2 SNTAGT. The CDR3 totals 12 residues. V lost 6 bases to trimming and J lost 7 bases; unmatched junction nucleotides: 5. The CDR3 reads CASRNYRGGYTF. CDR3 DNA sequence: TGTGCCAGCAGGAATTACAGGGGTGGCTACACCTTC.

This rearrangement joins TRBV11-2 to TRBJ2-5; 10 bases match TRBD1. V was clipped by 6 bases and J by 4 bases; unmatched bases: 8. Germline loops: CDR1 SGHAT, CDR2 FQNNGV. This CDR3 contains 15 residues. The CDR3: CASRRGTGDTETQYF. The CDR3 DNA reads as TGTGCCAGCAGGCGGGGGACAGGGGACACAGAGACCCAGTACTTC.

CDR3 coding DNA: TGTGCCAGCAGCTCTAGGCCCGGACAGGGGTGGGAGACCCAGTACTTC. Translation: CASSSRPGQGWETQYF. The V gene is TRBV7-2, the J gene TRBJ2-5; 9 bases line up with TRBD1. The germline V gene has CDR1 SGHTA and CDR2 FQGNSA. V shed 4 bases and J 5 bases; nucleotides not matched to a gene: 11. This CDR3 spans 16 amino acids.

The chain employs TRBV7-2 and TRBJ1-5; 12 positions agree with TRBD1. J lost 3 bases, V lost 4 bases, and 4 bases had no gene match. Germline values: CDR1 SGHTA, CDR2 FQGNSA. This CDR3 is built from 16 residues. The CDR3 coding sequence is TGTGCCAGCAGCTCCGGGACAGGGGGCCCCAATCAGCCCCAGCATTTT. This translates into CASSSGTGGPNQPQHF. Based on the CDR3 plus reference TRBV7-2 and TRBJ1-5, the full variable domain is GAGVSQSPSNKVTEKGKDVELRCDPISGHTALYWYRQSLGQGLEFLIYFQGNSAPDKSGLPSDRFSAERTGGSVSTLTIQRTQQEDSAVYLCASSSGTGGPNQPQHFGDGTRLSIL.

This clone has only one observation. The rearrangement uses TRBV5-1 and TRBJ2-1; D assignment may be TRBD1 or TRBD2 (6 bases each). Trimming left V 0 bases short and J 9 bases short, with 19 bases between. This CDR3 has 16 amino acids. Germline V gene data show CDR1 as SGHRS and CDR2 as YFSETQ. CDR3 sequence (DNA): TGCGCCAGCAGCTTGGGGGGGGCCCCGGGAATCGGTGAGCAGTTCTTC. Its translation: CASSLGGAPGIGEQFF.

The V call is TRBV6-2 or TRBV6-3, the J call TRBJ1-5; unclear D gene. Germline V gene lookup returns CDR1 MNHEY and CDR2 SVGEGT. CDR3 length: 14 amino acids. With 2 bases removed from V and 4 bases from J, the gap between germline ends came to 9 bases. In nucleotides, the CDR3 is TGTGCCAGCAGTTACATGGACCGAAATCAGCCCCAGCATTTT. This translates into CASSYMDRNQPQHF.

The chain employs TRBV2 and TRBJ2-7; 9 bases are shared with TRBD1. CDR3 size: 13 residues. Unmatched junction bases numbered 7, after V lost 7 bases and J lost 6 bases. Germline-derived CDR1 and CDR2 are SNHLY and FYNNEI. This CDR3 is CASKDRGALEQYF. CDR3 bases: TGTGCCAGCAAAGACAGGGGGGCCCTCGAGCAGTACTTC.

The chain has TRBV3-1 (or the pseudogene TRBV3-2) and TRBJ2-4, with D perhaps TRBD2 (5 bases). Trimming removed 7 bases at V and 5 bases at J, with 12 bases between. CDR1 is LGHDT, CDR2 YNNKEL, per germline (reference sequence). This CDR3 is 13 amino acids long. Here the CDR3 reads CASTRAGENIQYF. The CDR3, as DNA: TGTGCCAGCACTCGGGCCGGGGAAAACATTCAGTACTTC.

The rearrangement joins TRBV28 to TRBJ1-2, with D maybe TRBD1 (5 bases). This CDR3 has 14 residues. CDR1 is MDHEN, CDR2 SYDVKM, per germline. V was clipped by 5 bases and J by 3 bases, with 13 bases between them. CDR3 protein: CASSGGAAYYGYTF. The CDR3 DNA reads TGTGCCAGCAGTGGCGGGGCTGCTTACTATGGCTACACCTTC.

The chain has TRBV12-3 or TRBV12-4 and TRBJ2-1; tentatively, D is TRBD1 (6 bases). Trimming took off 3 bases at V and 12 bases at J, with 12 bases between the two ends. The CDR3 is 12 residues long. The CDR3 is CASSFPQGLQFF. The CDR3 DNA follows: TGTGCCAGCAGTTTCCCCCAGGGGTTGCAGTTCTTC.

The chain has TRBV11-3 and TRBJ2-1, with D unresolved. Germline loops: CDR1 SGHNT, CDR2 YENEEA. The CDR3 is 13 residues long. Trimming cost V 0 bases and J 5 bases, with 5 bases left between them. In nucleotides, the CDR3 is TGTGCCAGCAGCTTAGAGACCGACAATGAGCAGTTCTTC. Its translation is CASSLETDNEQFF.

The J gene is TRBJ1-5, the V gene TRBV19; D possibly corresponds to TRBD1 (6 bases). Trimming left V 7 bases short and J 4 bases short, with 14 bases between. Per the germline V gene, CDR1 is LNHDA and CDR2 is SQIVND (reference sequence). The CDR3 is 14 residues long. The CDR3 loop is CASTHRVRNQPQHF. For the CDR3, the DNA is TGTGCCAGTACCCACAGGGTTCGAAATCAGCCCCAGCATTTT.

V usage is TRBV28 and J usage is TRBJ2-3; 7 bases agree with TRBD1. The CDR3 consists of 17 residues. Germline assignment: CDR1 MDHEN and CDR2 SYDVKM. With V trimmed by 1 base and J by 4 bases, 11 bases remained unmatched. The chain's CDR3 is CASSLFKPTGTPDTQYF. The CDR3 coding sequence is TGTGCCAGCAGTTTATTTAAGCCGACAGGGACCCCAGATACGCAGTATTTT.

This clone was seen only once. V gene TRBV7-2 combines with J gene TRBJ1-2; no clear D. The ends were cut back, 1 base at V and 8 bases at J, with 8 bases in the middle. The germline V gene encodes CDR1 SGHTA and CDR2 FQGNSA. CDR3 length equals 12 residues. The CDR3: CASSLGVVGYTF. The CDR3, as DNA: TGTGCCAGCAGCTTAGGAGTGGTGGGCTACACCTTC.

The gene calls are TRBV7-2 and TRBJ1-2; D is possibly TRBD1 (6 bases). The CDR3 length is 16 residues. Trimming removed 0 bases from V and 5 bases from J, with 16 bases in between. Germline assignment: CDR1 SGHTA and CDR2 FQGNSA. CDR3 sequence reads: CASSLALGGAIYGYTF. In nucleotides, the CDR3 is TGTGCCAGCAGCTTAGCGCTCGGGGGCGCTATTTATGGCTACACCTTC.

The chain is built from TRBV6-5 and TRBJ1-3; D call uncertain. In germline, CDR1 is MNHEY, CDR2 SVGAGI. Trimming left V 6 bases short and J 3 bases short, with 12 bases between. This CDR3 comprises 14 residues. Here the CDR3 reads CASSPPHVGNTIYF. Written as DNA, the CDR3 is TGTGCCAGCAGCCCGCCGCACGTTGGAAACACCATATATTTT.

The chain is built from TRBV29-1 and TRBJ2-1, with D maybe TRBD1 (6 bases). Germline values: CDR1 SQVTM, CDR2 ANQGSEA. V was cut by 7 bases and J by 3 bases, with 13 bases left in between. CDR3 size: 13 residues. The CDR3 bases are TGCAGCGGGACCGGGACATTCTACAATGAGCAGTTCTTC. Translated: CSGTGTFYNEQFF.

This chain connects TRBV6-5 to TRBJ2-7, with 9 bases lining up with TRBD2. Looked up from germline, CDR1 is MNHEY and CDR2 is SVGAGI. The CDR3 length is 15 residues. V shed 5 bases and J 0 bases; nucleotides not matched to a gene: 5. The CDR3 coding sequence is TGTGCCAGCAGTACCCGACTAGCGGCCTCCTACGAGCAGTACTTC. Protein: CASSTRLAASYEQYF.

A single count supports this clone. The CDR3 here is CASSFARGEQYF. In DNA form, the CDR3 reads TGTGCCAGCAGCTTTGCGCGGGGGGAGCAGTACTTC. V usage is TRBV7-8 and J usage is TRBJ2-7; 7 nucleotides match TRBD2. The CDR3 length is 12 residues. Germline-derived CDR1 and CDR2 are SGHVS and FQNEAQ. V lost 3 bases to trimming and J lost 7 bases; unmatched junction nucleotides: 3.

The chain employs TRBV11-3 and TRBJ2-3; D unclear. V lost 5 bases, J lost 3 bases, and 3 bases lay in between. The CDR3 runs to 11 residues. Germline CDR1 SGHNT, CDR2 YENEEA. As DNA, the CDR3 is TGTGCCAGCAGCAAAACAGATACGCAGTATTTT. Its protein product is CASSKTDTQYF.

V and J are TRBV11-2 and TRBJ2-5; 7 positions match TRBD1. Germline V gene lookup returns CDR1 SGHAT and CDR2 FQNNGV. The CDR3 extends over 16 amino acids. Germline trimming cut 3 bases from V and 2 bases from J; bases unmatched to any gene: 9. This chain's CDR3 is CASSFVTGALQETQYF. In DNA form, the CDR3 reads TGTGCCAGCAGCTTTGTTACAGGGGCTTTACAAGAGACCCAGTACTTC.

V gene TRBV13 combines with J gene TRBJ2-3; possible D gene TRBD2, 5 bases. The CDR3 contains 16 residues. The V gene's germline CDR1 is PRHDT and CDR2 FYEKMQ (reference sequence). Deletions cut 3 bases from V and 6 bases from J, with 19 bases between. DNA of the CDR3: TGTGCCAGCAGCTTGAGGGCGGACCCGCGGGTCGATACGCAGTATTTT. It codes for CASSLRADPRVDTQYF.

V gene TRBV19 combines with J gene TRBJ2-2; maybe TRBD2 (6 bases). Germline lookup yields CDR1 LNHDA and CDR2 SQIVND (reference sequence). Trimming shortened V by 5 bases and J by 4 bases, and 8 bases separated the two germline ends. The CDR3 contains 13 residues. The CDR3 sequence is CASSLGGTGELFF. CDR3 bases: TGTGCCAGTAGTTTGGGGGGCACCGGGGAGCTGTTTTTT.

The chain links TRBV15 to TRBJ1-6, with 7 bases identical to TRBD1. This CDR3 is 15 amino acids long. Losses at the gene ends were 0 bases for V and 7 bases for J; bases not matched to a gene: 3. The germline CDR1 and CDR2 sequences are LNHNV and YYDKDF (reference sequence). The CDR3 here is CATSRDDRVNSPLHF. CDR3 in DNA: TGTGCCACCAGCAGAGACGACAGGGTGAATTCACCCCTCCACTTT.

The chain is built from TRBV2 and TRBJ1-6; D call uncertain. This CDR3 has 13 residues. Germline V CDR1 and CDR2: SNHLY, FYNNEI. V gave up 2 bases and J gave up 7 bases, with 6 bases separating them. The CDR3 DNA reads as TGTGCCAGCAGTGAATGGAGGAATTCACCCCTCCACTTT. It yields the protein CASSEWRNSPLHF.

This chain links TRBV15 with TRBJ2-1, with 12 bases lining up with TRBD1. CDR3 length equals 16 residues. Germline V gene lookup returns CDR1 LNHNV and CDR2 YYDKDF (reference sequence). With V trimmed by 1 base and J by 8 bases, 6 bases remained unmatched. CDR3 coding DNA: TGTGCCACCAGCAGAGTTGGGACAGGGGGCAGGGATGAGCAGTTCTTC. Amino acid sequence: CATSRVGTGGRDEQFF. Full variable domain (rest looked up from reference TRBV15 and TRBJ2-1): DAMVIQNPRYQVTQFGKPVTLSCSQTLNHNVMYWYQQKSSQAPKLLFHYYDKDFNNEADTPDNFQSRRPNTSFCFLDIRSPGLGDTAMYLCATSRVGTGGRDEQFFGPGTRLTVL.

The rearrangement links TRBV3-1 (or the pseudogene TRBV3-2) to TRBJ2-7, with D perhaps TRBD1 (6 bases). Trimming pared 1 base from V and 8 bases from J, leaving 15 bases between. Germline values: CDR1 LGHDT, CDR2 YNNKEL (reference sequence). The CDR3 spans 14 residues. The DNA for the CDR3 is TGTGCCAGCAGCCAAGTCGCACAGGGTAGCAAGCAGTACTTC. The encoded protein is CASSQVAQGSKQYF.

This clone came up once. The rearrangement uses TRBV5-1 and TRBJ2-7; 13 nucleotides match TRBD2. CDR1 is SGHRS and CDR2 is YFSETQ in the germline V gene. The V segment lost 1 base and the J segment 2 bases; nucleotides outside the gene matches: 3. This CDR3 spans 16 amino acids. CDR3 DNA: TGCGCCAGCAGCTTGCTAGGACTAGCGGGAGCCTACGAGCAGTACTTC. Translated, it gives CASSLLGLAGAYEQYF. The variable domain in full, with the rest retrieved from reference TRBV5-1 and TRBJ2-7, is KAGVTQTPRYLIKTRGQQVTLSCSPISGHRSVSWYQQTPGQGLQFLFEYFSETQRNKGNFPGRFSGRQFSNSRSEMNVSTLELGDSALYLCASSLLGLAGAYEQYFGPGTRLTVT.